This entry lists 13 T cell receptor beta chains sequenced from one sample in a study of low-dose radiotherapy and immunotherapy resistance in tumors. cDNA synthesis used a TRAV/TRBV-specific primer set for both chains. TCR amplification involved about 19 PCR cycles with a constant-region primer and V-primer adapter. TCRdb reprocessed the reads via MiXCR and lists one record per CDR3 protein. The data show 30,000 to 40,000 distinct CDR3 sequences, with less than 25% seen just once and about a tenth held by the top ten. Time point meaning: after trial treatment. Treatment described: LDRT plus nivolumab, ipilimumab, low-dose cyclophosphamide and aspirin (RACIN trial). Sequenced here: PBMCs, sampled after low-dose radiotherapy plus immunotherapy. The receptors originated from a female donor with ovarian cancer.

About this clonotype itself: This sequence is one base from a far larger clone and is likely a read error. This chain joins TRBV6-5 and TRBJ2-7; D is perhaps TRBD2 (7 bases). Between the trimmed V and J ends, which lost 7 bases and 5 bases, there was a span of 18 bases. Germline loops: CDR1 MNHEY, CDR2 SVGAGI. The CDR3 extends over 14 amino acids. The CDR3 coding sequence is TGTGCCAGCACCCGAGGGGGGGAGGTCGACGAGCAGTACTTC. As protein: CASTRGGEVDEQYF.

Ten or more counts support this clonotype. J is TRBJ2-5 and V is TRBV2, with 15 bases fitting TRBD2. V was pared by 6 bases and J by 5 bases, with 4 bases of the junction left unmatched. CDR3 length: 15 amino acids. The germline V gene has CDR1 SNHLY and CDR2 FYNNEI. The CDR3 sequence: CASSGLAGGRETQYF. CDR3 sequence (DNA): TGTGCCAGCAGCGGACTAGCGGGGGGGCGCGAGACCCAGTACTTC.

Many counts were recorded for this clonotype. This chain links TRBV7-2 with TRBJ2-3; TRBD2 aligns across 8 bases. This CDR3 has 17 residues. The trim removed 4 bases at V and 1 base at J, leaving 10 bases unmatched. CDR1 and CDR2 (germline): SGHTA, FQGNSA. In DNA form, the CDR3 reads TGTGCCAGCAGCTCAATAGGGCGGGGGGACCGCACAGATACGCAGTATTTT. This translates into CASSSIGRGDRTDTQYF.

There are many counts of this clonotype. This rearrangement joins TRBV29-1 to TRBJ1-2, with D perhaps TRBD1 (5 bases). V lost 5 bases to trimming and J lost 0 bases, with 13 bases between them. CDR1 is SQVTM, CDR2 ANQGSEA, per germline. CDR3 size: 14 residues. In DNA form, the CDR3 reads TGCAGCGTTCTTTCTAGAGGGGCTAACTATGGCTACACCTTC. It encodes CSVLSRGANYGYTF.

There are many counts of this clonotype. The chain employs TRBV20-1 and TRBJ1-1, with D unclear. The CDR3 extends over 15 amino acids. Trimming took off 5 bases at V and 1 base at J, with 17 bases between the two ends. Germline V gives CDR1 DFQATT, CDR2 SNEGSKA (reference sequence). Here the CDR3 DNA reads TGCAGTGCTGGTAGACCAAATTACGAGAACACTGAAGCTTTCTTT. Amino acid sequence: CSAGRPNYENTEAFF.

This clonotype was recorded at least ten times. The rearrangement links TRBV7-6 to TRBJ2-5; D call uncertain. V was clipped by 6 bases and J by 7 bases, with 15 bases between them. The CDR3 sequence is 13 residues long. Germline CDR1 reads SGHVS; CDR2 reads FNYEAQ. This CDR3 reads CASSSPNRGTQYF. In nucleotides, the CDR3 is TGTGCCAGCAGTTCCCCGAATCGCGGGACCCAGTACTTC.

Within the sample, this clonotype is medium-sized. The V call is TRBV28, the J call TRBJ2-3, with 7 bases lining up with TRBD1. Germline loops: CDR1 MDHEN, CDR2 SYDVKM. Unmatched junction bases numbered 7, after V lost 7 bases and J lost 6 bases. The CDR3 has 13 amino acids. The CDR3 DNA is TGTGCCAGCACCCAGGGACAGCCGGATACGCAGTATTTT. This sequence encodes CASTQGQPDTQYF. The full variable domain, in which reference TRBV28 and TRBJ2-3 provide the parts outside the CDR3, is DVKVTQSSRYLVKRTGEKVFLECVQDMDHENMFWYRQDPGLGLRLIYFSYDVKMKEKGDIPEGYSVSREKKERFSLILESASTNQTSMYLCASTQGQPDTQYFGPGTRLTVL.

The chain couples TRBV29-1 to TRBJ2-6; D is uncertain. CDR1 and CDR2 from the germline V gene are SQVTM and ANQGSEA. Trimming left V 7 bases short and J 0 bases short, with 7 bases between. The CDR3 extends over 13 amino acids. The CDR3 spells CSGRNSGANVLTF. Here the CDR3 DNA reads TGCAGCGGGCGAAACTCTGGGGCCAACGTCCTGACTTTC.

This clonotype was seen many times. This rearrangement joins TRBV6-2 or TRBV6-3 to TRBJ2-1; tentatively, D is TRBD1 (5 bases). The CDR3 consists of 19 residues. Looked up from germline, CDR1 is MNHEY and CDR2 is SVGEGT. The V and J ends lost 5 bases and 0 bases respectively, with 23 bases between them. The CDR3: CASSPKSSFPDSSYNEQFF. The DNA of the CDR3 is TGTGCCAGCAGTCCGAAATCCTCCTTTCCAGACAGCTCCTACAATGAGCAGTTCTTC.

This clonotype was counted ten times or more. The CDR3 nucleotides are TGTGCCAGCAGTGACGAGACAGGGGACGATGAGCAGTTCTTC. Translation gives CASSDETGDDEQFF. The genes are TRBV6-2 or TRBV6-3 and TRBJ2-1, with 8 bases that match TRBD1. The trim removed 5 bases at V and 8 bases at J, leaving 8 bases unmatched. The CDR3 runs 14 residues. The V gene's germline CDR1 is MNHEY and CDR2 SVGEGT.

This clonotype occurred many times. The chain carries TRBV15 and TRBJ1-5; tentatively, D is TRBD1 (5 bases). The CDR3 spans 16 residues. Per germline, CDR1 LNHNV and CDR2 YYDKDF (reference sequence). V lost 3 bases, J lost 7 bases, and 19 bases lay in between. This CDR3 reads CATSSPQGLVGQPQHF. CDR3 in DNA: TGTGCCACCAGCAGCCCCCAGGGTCTTGTGGGGCAGCCCCAGCATTTT.

The chain carries TRBV5-1 and TRBJ2-7; 7 bases agree with TRBD1. V was pared by 1 base and J by 2 bases, with 9 bases of the junction left unmatched. Germline assignment: CDR1 SGHRS and CDR2 YFSETQ. There are 16 residues in the CDR3. CDR3 DNA sequence: TGCGCCAGCAGCTTGAATTTGGGACAGCCGACCTACGAGCAGTACTTC. Its protein product is CASSLNLGQPTYEQYF.

This clonotype was counted many times. This chain links TRBV7-2 with TRBJ2-1, with 7 bases lining up with TRBD2. This CDR3 region has 16 residues. The junction had 12 bases not matched to a gene; V was cut back by 3 bases and J by 7 bases. The germline CDR1 and CDR2 sequences are SGHTA and FQGNSA. The CDR3 nucleotides read TGTGCCAGCAGCTTGGGTGTAGGACTAGTTTTAAATGAGCAGTTCTTC. This sequence encodes CASSLGVGLVLNEQFF.